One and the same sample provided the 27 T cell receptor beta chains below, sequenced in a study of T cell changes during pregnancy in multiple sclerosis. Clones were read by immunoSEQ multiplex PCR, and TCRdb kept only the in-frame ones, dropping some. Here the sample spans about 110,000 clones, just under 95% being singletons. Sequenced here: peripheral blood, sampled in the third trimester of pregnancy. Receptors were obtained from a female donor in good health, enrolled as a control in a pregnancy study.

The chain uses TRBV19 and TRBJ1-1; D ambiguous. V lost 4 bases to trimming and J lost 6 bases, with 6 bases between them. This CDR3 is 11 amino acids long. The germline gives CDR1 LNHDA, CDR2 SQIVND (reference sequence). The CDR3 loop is CASSNFAEAFF. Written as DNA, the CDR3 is TGTGCCAGTAGTAACTTCGCTGAAGCTTTCTTT.

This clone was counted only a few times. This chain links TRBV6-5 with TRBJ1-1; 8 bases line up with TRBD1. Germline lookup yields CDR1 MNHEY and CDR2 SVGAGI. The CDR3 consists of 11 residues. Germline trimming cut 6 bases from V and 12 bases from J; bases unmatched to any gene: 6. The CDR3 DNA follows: TGTGCCAGCAGCCTCCAGGGGGCAACTTTCTTT. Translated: CASSLQGATFF.

The CDR3 region is CASSFQPGTGVYTF. The CDR3 nucleotides read TGTGCCAGCAGCTTCCAACCCGGGACAGGGGTCTACACCTTC. The rearrangement joins TRBV7-3 to TRBJ1-2; 10 positions agree with TRBD1. CDR1 SGHTA and CDR2 FQGTGA come from the germline V gene. The V segment lost 3 bases and the J segment 10 bases; nucleotides outside the gene matches: 8. This CDR3 contains 14 residues.

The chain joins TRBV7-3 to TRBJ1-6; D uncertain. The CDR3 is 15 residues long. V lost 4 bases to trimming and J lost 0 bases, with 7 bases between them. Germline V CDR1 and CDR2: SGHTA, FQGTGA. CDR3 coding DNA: TGTGCCAGCAGCTCGGGGAGCTCCTATAATTCACCCCTCCACTTT. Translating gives CASSSGSSYNSPLHF.

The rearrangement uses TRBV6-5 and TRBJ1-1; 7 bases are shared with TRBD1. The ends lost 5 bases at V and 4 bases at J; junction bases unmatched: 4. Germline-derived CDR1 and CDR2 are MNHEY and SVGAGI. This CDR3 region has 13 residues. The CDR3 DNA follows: TGTGCCAGCAGTGCCGACAGGGTCACTGAAGCTTTCTTT. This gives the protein CASSADRVTEAFF.

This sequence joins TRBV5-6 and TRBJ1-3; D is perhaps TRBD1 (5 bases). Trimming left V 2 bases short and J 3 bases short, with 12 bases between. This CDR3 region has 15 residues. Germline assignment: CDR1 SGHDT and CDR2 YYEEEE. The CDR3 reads CASSFRAVLGNTIYF. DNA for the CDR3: TGTGCCAGCAGCTTCAGGGCAGTTCTTGGAAACACCATATATTTT.

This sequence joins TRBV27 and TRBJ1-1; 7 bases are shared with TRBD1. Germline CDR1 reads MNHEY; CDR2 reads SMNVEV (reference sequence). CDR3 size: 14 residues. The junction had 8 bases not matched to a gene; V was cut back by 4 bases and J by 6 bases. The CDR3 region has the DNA TGTGCCAGCAGTTCCGGACAGGCCAGCGCTGAAGCTTTCTTT. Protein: CASSSGQASAEAFF.

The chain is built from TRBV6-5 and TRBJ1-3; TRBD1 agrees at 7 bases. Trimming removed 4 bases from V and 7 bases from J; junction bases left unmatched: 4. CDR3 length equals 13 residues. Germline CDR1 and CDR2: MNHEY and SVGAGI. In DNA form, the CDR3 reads TGTGCCAGCAGTTCCTCGACAGGGAACACCATATATTTT. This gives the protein CASSSSTGNTIYF.

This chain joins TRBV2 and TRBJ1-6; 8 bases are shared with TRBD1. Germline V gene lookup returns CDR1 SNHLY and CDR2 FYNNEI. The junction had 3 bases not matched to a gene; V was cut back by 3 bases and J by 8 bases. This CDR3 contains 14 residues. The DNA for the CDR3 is TGTGCCAGCAGTGACGCAGGGGGCTATTCACCCCTCCACTTT. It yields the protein CASSDAGGYSPLHF.

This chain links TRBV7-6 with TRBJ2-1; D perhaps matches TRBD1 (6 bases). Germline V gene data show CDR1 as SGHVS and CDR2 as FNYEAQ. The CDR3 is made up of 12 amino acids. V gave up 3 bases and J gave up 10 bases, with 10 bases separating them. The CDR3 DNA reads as TGTGCCAGCAGCTTTAGGACAGAGGAGCAGTTCTTC. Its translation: CASSFRTEEQFF.

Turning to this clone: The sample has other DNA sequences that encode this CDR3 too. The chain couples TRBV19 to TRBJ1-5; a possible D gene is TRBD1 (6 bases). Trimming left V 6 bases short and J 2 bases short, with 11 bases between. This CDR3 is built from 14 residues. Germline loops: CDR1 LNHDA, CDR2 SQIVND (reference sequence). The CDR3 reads CASSPGGRNQPQHF. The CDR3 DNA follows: TGTGCCAGTAGCCCGGGGGGCCGCAATCAGCCCCAGCATTTT.

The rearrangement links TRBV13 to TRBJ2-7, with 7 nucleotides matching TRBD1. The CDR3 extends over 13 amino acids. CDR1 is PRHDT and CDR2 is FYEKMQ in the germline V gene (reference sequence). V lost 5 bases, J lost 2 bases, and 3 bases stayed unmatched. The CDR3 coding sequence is TGTGCCAGCAGCGTCGACAGGGCCTACGAGCAGTACTTC. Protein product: CASSVDRAYEQYF.

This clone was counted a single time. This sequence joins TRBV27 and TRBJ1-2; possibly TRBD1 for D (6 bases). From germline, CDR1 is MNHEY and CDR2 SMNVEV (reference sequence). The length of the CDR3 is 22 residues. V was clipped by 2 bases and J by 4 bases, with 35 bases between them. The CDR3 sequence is CASSLLTGRTRKGGEISYGYTF. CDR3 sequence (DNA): TGTGCCAGCAGTTTACTTACGGGACGGACCAGAAAAGGGGGAGAAATAAGCTATGGCTACACCTTC.

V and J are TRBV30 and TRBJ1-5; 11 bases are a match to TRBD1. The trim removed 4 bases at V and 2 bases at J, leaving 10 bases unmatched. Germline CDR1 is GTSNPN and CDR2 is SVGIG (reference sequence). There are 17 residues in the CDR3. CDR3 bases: TGTGCCTGGAATCCCCGGACAGGGGGCTATGGCAATCAGCCCCAGCATTTT. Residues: CAWNPRTGGYGNQPQHF.

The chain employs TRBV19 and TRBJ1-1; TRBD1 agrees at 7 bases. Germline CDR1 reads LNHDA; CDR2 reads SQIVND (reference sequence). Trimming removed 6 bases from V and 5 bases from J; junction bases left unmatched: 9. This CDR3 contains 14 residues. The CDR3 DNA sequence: TGTGCCAGTAGACCCCAGGGGGGAGGAACTGAAGCTTTCTTT. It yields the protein CASRPQGGGTEAFF. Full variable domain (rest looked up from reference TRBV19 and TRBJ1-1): DGGITQSPKYLFRKEGQNVTLSCEQNLNHDAMYWYRQDPGQGLRLIYYSQIVNDFQKGDIAEGYSVSREKKESFPLTVTSAQKNPTAFYLCASRPQGGGTEAFFGQGTRLTVV.

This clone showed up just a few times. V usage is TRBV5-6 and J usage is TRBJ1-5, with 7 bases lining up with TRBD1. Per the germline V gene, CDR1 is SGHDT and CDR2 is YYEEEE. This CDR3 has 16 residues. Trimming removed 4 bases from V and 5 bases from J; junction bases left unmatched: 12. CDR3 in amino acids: CASSHLDRDRDQPQHF. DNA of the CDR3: TGTGCCAGCAGCCATCTAGACAGGGACCGCGATCAGCCCCAGCATTTT.

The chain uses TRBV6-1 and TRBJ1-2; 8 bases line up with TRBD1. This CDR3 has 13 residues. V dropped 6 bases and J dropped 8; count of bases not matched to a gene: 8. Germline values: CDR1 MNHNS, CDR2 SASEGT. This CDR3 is CASRVDREGGYTF. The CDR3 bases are TGTGCCAGCAGGGTGGACAGGGAAGGAGGCTACACCTTC.

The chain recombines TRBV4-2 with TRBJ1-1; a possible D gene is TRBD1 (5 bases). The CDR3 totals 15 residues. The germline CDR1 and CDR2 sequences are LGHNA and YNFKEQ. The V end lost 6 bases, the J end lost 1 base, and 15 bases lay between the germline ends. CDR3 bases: TGTGCCAGCAGGGAAGTGGGGCCGAGGAACACTGAAGCTTTCTTT. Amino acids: CASREVGPRNTEAFF.

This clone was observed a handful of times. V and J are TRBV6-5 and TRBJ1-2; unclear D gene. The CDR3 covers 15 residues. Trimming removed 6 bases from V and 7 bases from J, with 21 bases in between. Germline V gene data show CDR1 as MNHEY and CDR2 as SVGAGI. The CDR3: CASRDYSKRGTGYTF. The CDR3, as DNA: TGTGCCAGCAGAGATTATTCAAAAAGAGGTACTGGCTACACCTTC.

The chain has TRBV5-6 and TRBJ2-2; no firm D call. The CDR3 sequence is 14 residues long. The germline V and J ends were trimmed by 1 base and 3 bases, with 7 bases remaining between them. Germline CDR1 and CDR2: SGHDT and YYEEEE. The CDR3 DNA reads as TGTGCCAGCAGCTTGCGAGCCTACACCGGGGAGCTGTTTTTT. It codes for CASSLRAYTGELFF.

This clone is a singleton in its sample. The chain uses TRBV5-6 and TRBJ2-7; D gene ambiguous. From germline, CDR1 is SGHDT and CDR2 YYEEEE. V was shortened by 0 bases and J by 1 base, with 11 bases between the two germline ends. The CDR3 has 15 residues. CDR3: CASSLGFRGSYEQYF. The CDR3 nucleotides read TGTGCCAGCAGCTTGGGATTCCGAGGATCCTACGAGCAGTACTTC.

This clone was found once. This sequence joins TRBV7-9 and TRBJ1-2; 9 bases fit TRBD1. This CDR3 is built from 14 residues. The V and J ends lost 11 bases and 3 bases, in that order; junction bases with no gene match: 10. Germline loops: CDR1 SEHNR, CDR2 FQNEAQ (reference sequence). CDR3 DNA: TGTGCCGGATGGGACAGGGAACGCGACTATGGCTACACCTTC. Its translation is CAGWDRERDYGYTF. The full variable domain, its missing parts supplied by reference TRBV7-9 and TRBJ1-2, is DTGVSQNPRHKITKRGQNVTFRCDPISEHNRLYWYRQTLGQGPEFLTYFQNEAQLEKSRLLSDRFSAERPKGSFSTLEIQRTEQGDSAMYLCAGWDRERDYGYTFGSGTRLTVV.

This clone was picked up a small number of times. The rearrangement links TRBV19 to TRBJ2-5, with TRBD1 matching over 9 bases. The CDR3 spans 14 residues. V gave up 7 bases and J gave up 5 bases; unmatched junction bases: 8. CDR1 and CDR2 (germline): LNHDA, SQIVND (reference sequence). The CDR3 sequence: CASTTTGGSETQYF. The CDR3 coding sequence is TGTGCCAGTACGACGACAGGGGGATCGGAGACCCAGTACTTC.

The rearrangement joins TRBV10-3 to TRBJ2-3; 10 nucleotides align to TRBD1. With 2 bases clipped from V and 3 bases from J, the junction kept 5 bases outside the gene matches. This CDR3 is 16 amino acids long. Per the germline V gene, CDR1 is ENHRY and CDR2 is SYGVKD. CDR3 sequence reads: CAISEPPGQGTDTQYF. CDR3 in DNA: TGTGCCATCAGTGAGCCGCCGGGACAGGGGACAGATACGCAGTATTTT.

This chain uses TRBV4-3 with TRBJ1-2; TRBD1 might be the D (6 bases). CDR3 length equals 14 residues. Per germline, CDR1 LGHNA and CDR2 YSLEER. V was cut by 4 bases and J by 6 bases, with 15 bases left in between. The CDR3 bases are TGCGCCAGCAGCCTACTACAGGGACCCCATGGCTACACCTTC. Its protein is CASSLLQGPHGYTF.

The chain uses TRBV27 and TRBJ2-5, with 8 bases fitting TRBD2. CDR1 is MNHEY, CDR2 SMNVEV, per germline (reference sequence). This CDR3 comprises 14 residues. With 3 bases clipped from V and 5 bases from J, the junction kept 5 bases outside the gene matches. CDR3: CASSLDPSGETQYF. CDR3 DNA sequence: TGTGCCAGCAGTTTGGATCCTAGCGGGGAGACCCAGTACTTC.

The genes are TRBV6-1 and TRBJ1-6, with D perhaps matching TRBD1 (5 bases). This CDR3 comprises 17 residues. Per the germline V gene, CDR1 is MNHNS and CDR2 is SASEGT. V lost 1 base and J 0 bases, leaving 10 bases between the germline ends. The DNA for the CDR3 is TGTGCCAGCAGTGAAGGACAGCCGGGCTCCTATAATTCACCCCTCCACTTT. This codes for CASSEGQPGSYNSPLHF.